This passage covers 28 T cell receptor beta chains from one sample sequenced in a study of blood T cell repertoires in COVID-19. Using immunoSEQ multiplex PCR, the repertoire was profiled, and TCRdb retains in-frame clones only, with some absent. The top ten clones hold about 4% of a sample with about 130,000 clones, over 85% of them seen once. Sequencing was carried out using peripheral blood. These receptors came from a man aged 50-59 years with active COVID-19.

This clone occurred many times. The rearrangement joins TRBV21-1 to TRBJ1-5. TRBV21-1 is a known pseudogene. This CDR3 has 14 residues. The CDR3, as DNA: TGTGCCAGCAGCAAAGAGAGGCCGGGGCAGCCCCAGCATTTT. It is translated as CASSKERPGQPQHF.

DNA for the CDR3: TGTGCCAGCTGGGACCAGGGGGTCATAGAGACCCAGTACTTC. It encodes CASWDQGVIETQYF. The chain is built from TRBV18 and TRBJ2-5, with 7 bases identical to TRBD1. The V and J ends lost 7 bases and 4 bases, in that order; junction bases with no gene match: 9. The CDR3 spans 14 residues. Germline V gene data show CDR1 as KGHSH and CDR2 as LQKENI.

V gene TRBV7-9 combines with J gene TRBJ1-2; no clear D. Germline V gives CDR1 SEHNR, CDR2 FQNEAQ (reference sequence). The CDR3 loop spans 13 amino acids. Trimming left V 2 bases short and J 8 bases short, with 12 bases between. The CDR3 sequence: CASSLLTESGYTF. CDR3 DNA: TGTGCCAGCAGCTTATTAACGGAGTCCGGCTACACCTTC.

The sample holds a few counts of this clone. This chain connects TRBV7-9 to TRBJ2-1; 8 bases fit TRBD2. The CDR3 spans 12 residues. The V segment lost 2 bases and the J segment 10 bases; nucleotides outside the gene matches: 1. Germline CDR1 is SEHNR and CDR2 is FQNEAQ (reference sequence). CDR3 residues: CASSLTSGEQFF. CDR3 sequence (DNA): TGTGCCAGCAGCTTAACTAGCGGAGAGCAGTTCTTC.

The chain employs TRBV6-1 and TRBJ1-3, with 10 nucleotides matching TRBD1. The germline gives CDR1 MNHNS, CDR2 SASEGT. V was clipped by 3 bases and J by 3 bases; unmatched bases: 8. The CDR3 contains 17 residues. In nucleotides, the CDR3 is TGTGCCAGCAGTGATCTGAGACAGGGGGCAAGTGGAAACACCATATATTTT. It encodes CASSDLRQGASGNTIYF.

This chain connects TRBV19 to TRBJ1-4; 7 bases map to TRBD1. With V trimmed by 5 bases and J by 5 bases, 8 bases remained unmatched. The CDR3 totals 15 residues. Germline CDR1 is LNHDA and CDR2 is SQIVND (reference sequence). As DNA, the CDR3 is TGTGCCAGTAGTGCGGCCGGGACAGAGAATGAAAAACTGTTTTTT. Translation gives CASSAAGTENEKLFF.

The rearrangement joins TRBV6-5 to TRBJ1-5; D call uncertain. The CDR3 has 13 amino acids. Germline CDR1 MNHEY, CDR2 SVGAGI. V was trimmed by 7 bases and J by 2 bases, leaving 9 bases between them. This CDR3 is CASIFQGNQPQHF. The CDR3 nucleotides are TGTGCCAGCATATTTCAGGGCAATCAGCCCCAGCATTTT.

The chain employs TRBV11-2 and TRBJ1-3, with 8 bases identical to TRBD1. CDR3 length: 16 residues. The V gene end was trimmed by 1 base and the J gene end by 0 bases; junction bases not matched to a gene: 2. Germline assignment: CDR1 SGHAT and CDR2 FQNNGV. CDR3 nucleotides: TGTGCCAGCAGCTTAGCCACAGGGGGCTCTGGAAACACCATATATTTT. It codes for CASSLATGGSGNTIYF.

V usage is TRBV21-1 and J usage is TRBJ2-3; the table's D call of TRBD2 was not tested on the DNA. TRBV21-1 is termed a pseudogene. CDR3 length equals 17 residues. The CDR3 DNA reads TGTGCCAGCAGCGCGACTAGCGGGAGGTCTAGCACAGATACGCAGTATTTT. As protein: CASSATSGRSSTDTQYF.

The V gene is TRBV2, the J gene TRBJ1-1; D perhaps matches TRBD1 (5 bases). There are 15 residues in the CDR3. Germline lookup yields CDR1 SNHLY and CDR2 FYNNEI. The V gene lost 7 bases and the J gene lost 1 base, with 16 bases spanning the gap. The CDR3 nucleotides are TGTGCCAGCACGACCGCCGGGACTGCGAACACTGAAGCTTTCTTT. Its translation is CASTTAGTANTEAFF.

The chain joins TRBV19 to TRBJ1-2; the match to TRBD1 covers 8 bases. CDR3 length: 17 residues. The germline V gene has CDR1 LNHDA and CDR2 SQIVND (reference sequence). The trim removed 5 bases at V and 4 bases at J, leaving 15 bases unmatched. The CDR3: CASSSGQAGGFGYGYTF. DNA of the CDR3: TGTGCCAGTAGTTCGGGACAGGCAGGAGGCTTTGGCTATGGCTACACCTTC.

The chain uses TRBV3-1 (or the pseudogene TRBV3-2) and TRBJ2-4; 9 bases map to TRBD2. The V gene end was trimmed by 4 bases and the J gene end by 8 bases; junction bases not matched to a gene: 6. CDR1 LGHDT and CDR2 YNNKEL come from the germline V gene (reference sequence). CDR3 length: 14 amino acids. The CDR3 nucleotides are TGTGCCAGCAGCCCATCCGGGACTAGCCACATTCAGTACTTC. Translating it yields CASSPSGTSHIQYF.

CDR3 sequence reads: CASRDVWGQENQPQHF. CDR3 nucleotides: TGTGCCAGTCGTGATGTTTGGGGACAGGAGAATCAGCCCCAGCATTTT. The genes are TRBV19 and TRBJ1-5; 8 positions match TRBD1. This CDR3 comprises 16 residues. Per germline, CDR1 LNHDA and CDR2 SQIVND (reference sequence). V lost 8 bases to trimming and J lost 4 bases; unmatched junction nucleotides: 13.

The chain carries TRBV27 and TRBJ2-5; possibly TRBD2 for D (7 bases). The CDR3 has 16 residues. Trimming took off 3 bases at V and 1 base at J, with 15 bases between the two ends. Germline CDR1 is MNHEY and CDR2 is SMNVEV (reference sequence). The CDR3 DNA follows: TGTGCCAGCAGTTTTACGGGGGGCGGAAGCCAAGAGACCCAGTACTTC. Translating gives CASSFTGGGSQETQYF.

V gene TRBV10-2 combines with J gene TRBJ2-3; D may be TRBD2 (5 bases). Germline values: CDR1 WSHSY, CDR2 SAAADI. Trimming pared 6 bases from V and 7 bases from J, leaving 8 bases between. The CDR3 spans 11 residues. The CDR3 protein is CASRDSYTQYF. In DNA form, the CDR3 reads TGCGCCAGCAGGGACTCGTATACGCAGTATTTT.

The V gene is TRBV9, the J gene TRBJ2-4, with 14 bases matching TRBD2. Germline loops: CDR1 SGDLS, CDR2 YYNGEE. V lost 3 bases to trimming and J lost 5 bases; unmatched junction nucleotides: 4. The CDR3 covers 16 residues. CDR3 bases: TGTGCCAGCAGCGGTGGACTAGCGGGAGGCGAAAACATTCAGTACTTC. It specifies CASSGGLAGGENIQYF.

The chain joins TRBV3-1 (or the pseudogene TRBV3-2) to TRBJ2-1; the match to TRBD2 covers 12 bases. Unmatched junction bases numbered 7, after V lost 3 bases and J lost 10 bases. The germline V gene encodes CDR1 LGHDT and CDR2 YNNKEL (reference sequence). The CDR3 spans 15 residues. DNA of the CDR3: TGTGCCAGCAGCCAGACTAGCGGGAGAAGTCGCGAGCAGTTCTTC. Amino acids: CASSQTSGRSREQFF.

The V and J genes are TRBV7-2 and TRBJ2-5; 8 bases agree with TRBD2. After removal of 7 bases from V and 4 bases from J, the junction contained 14 bases not matched to a gene. Germline CDR1 reads SGHTA; CDR2 reads FQGNSA. The CDR3 runs 16 residues. CDR3: CASTRKVTGGGETQYF. DNA for the CDR3: TGTGCCAGCACCCGGAAGGTTACGGGAGGGGGAGAGACCCAGTACTTC.

On this clone itself: The sample contains more than one DNA sequence encoding this CDR3. This chain uses TRBV9 with TRBJ2-3, with 7 positions matching TRBD2. Germline values: CDR1 SGDLS, CDR2 YYNGEE. The CDR3 is 14 residues long. The V and J ends lost 3 bases and 3 bases, in that order; junction bases with no gene match: 4. The CDR3 DNA reads as TGTGCCAGCAGCGCGGGAGGTTGGACAGATACGCAGTATTTT. Encoded protein: CASSAGGWTDTQYF.

The chain carries TRBV2 and TRBJ2-7, with D perhaps TRBD1 (7 bases). The CDR3 has 14 amino acids. V was trimmed by 4 bases and J by 4 bases, leaving 14 bases between them. Germline loops: CDR1 SNHLY, CDR2 FYNNEI. CDR3 in amino acids: CASSGRGVHYEQYF. The CDR3, as DNA: TGTGCCAGCAGTGGCAGGGGGGTTCATTACGAGCAGTACTTC.

J is TRBJ2-3 and V is TRBV7-9, with 7 bases lining up with TRBD2. The CDR3 has 15 residues. CDR1 is SEHNR, CDR2 FQNEAQ, per germline (reference sequence). The junction had 14 bases not matched to a gene; V was cut back by 5 bases and J by 9 bases. Written as DNA, the CDR3 is TGTGCCAGCAGCCGGGGGAGGGCCCATCAGAACACGCAGTATTTT. It codes for CASSRGRAHQNTQYF.

The chain carries TRBV4-1 and TRBJ1-2, with D maybe TRBD1 (5 bases). The CDR3 spans 15 residues. Germline CDR1 and CDR2: MGHRA and YSYEKL. V was pared by 2 bases and J by 3 bases, with 13 bases between. CDR3 protein: CASSQTGASDYGYTF. The CDR3 DNA follows: TGCGCCAGCAGCCAAACTGGGGCTAGTGACTATGGCTACACCTTC.

This chain links TRBV14 with TRBJ1-1; TRBD1 matches at 8 bases. V was clipped by 10 bases and J by 0 bases; unmatched bases: 13. This CDR3 is 16 amino acids long. Germline CDR1 reads SGHDN; CDR2 reads FVKESK. The DNA of the CDR3 is TGTGCCACCTCAGGGGGCGCGGGGTTTATGAACACTGAAGCTTTCTTT. Residues: CATSGGAGFMNTEAFF.

The V gene is TRBV11-3, the J gene TRBJ2-7; 8 positions match TRBD1. This CDR3 is built from 14 residues. CDR1 and CDR2 from the germline V gene are SGHNT and YENEEA. Trimming cost V 3 bases and J 3 bases; bases outside gene matches: 4. The CDR3 nucleotides are TGTGCCAGCAGCTTTGGACAGGGCGTCTACGAGCAGTACGTC. Translating gives CASSFGQGVYEQYV.

V usage is TRBV5-1 and J usage is TRBJ2-2; 8 bases are shared with TRBD1. Looked up from germline, CDR1 is SGHRS and CDR2 is YFSETQ. This CDR3 comprises 16 residues. The V segment lost 0 bases and the J segment 5 bases; nucleotides outside the gene matches: 6. This CDR3 reads CASSLVGQGNTGELFF. The CDR3 DNA reads as TGCGCCAGCAGCTTGGTAGGACAGGGTAATACCGGGGAGCTGTTTTTT.

The gene calls are TRBV7-9 and TRBJ2-5, with no clear D. V dropped 4 bases and J dropped 0 bases, with 9 bases sitting between them. From germline, CDR1 is SEHNR and CDR2 FQNEAQ (reference sequence). The CDR3 is 14 residues long. CDR3 loop: CASSSVYDQETQYF. CDR3 in DNA: TGTGCCAGCAGCTCGGTGTATGACCAAGAGACCCAGTACTTC.

This CDR3 is CASTTGGRHYGYTF. The CDR3 DNA follows: TGTGCCAGCACGACAGGGGGTAGACACTATGGCTACACCTTC. The chain couples TRBV6-5 to TRBJ1-2; 9 nucleotides line up with TRBD1. This CDR3 spans 14 amino acids. From germline, CDR1 is MNHEY and CDR2 SVGAGI. V lost 7 bases and J lost 3; bases outside the gene matches: 6.

This chain uses TRBV4-1 with TRBJ2-2; D is ambiguous. The V end was cut by 0 bases, the J end by 7 bases, with 15 bases between. In germline, CDR1 is MGHRA, CDR2 YSYEKL. CDR3 length equals 16 residues. CDR3 in DNA: TGCGCCAGCAGCCAAGATACCGTGACTGTGCTCGGGGAGCTGTTTTTT. It yields the protein CASSQDTVTVLGELFF.